This T cell receptor beta chain derives from a study of cytomegalovirus exposure and HLA in healthy donors. Study-level results: Roughly uniform sequencing depth across donors was assumed, possibly incorrectly. In a later analysis, approximately 15,000 TCR beta sequences were associated with HLA alleles at 0.05 false discovery rate. TCR beta sequences reportedly predicted most subjects' HLA-A and HLA-B alleles accurately.

Details on this clone: The target antigen is unknown.

The primer mix had 60 Vbeta and 13 Jbeta primers. The data were produced by immunoSEQ multiplex PCR, yet TCRdb's version contains in-frame clones alone and is incomplete. The sample records under 200,000 clones, around 84% being singletons. The germline V gene has CDR1 MDHEN and CDR2 SYDVKM. The CDR3 consists of 16 residues. Trimming cost V 3 bases and J 2 bases; bases outside gene matches: 10. Source material: PBMCs. The chain couples TRBV28 to TRBJ2-7; 7 bases are a match to TRBD1. This sequence originates from a man between 18 and 35 years old in good health and CMV-seronegative. The CDR3 sequence: CASSFVYGDSPYEQYF. The CDR3 DNA is TGTGCCAGCAGTTTCGTATATGGGGACAGCCCCTACGAGCAGTACTTC.